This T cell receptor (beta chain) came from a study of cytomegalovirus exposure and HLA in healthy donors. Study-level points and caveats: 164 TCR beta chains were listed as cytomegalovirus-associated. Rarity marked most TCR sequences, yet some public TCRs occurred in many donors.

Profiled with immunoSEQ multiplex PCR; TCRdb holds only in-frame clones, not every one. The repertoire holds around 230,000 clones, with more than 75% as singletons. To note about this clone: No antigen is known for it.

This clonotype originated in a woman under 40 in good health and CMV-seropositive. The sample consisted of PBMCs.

In DNA form, the CDR3 reads TGTGCCAGCAGGACGCTAGGTTTCCCCATTACGAGTGAGCAGTTCTTC. Amino acid sequence: CASRTLGFPITSEQFF. The chain uses TRBV9 and TRBJ2-1; D is uncertain. V dropped 5 bases and J dropped 9 bases, with 24 bases sitting between them. CDR1 is SGDLS and CDR2 is YYNGEE in the germline V gene. The CDR3 covers 16 residues.